Listed below are T cell receptor beta chains from one sample, sequenced in a study of identical twins. TCRdb reanalysed the 5' RACE reads using MiXCR and keeps one entry per CDR3 protein. The sample yields under 900,000 distinct CDR3 sequences, 15% to 20% seen once. These data also formed part of another study, on T cells expressing NK-cell markers.

Sample: PBMCs. All receptors come from a woman in her late teens or twenties in good health. The conserved cysteine and the conserved F or W are not part of the CDR3 here.

CDR3 length,V gene,CDR3 protein
14,TRBV18,ASSPGGARLAYEQY
12,TRBV20-1,SASHSAPNQPQH
11,TRBV7-9,ASSRRQGNEQY
12,TRBV7-2,ASKSLGPGQPQH
14,TRBV6-5,ASSYSALAANYEQY
11,TRBV29-1,SVAMANTGELF
12,TRBV20-1,SARDPGTSSEQY
13,TRBV7-2,ASSLATTGTYEQY
11,TRBV5-1,ASSLGVQETQY
11,TRBV21-1,ASGPHRPYEQY
14,TRBV10-3,AISESMTSRFNEQF
16,TRBV3-1,ASSLRDLAHFLRNTIY
13,TRBV20-1,SARDDGSSYNEQF
14,TRBV6-1,ASRPSLAGGFYEQY
9,TRBV7-8,ASSPRQEQF
9,TRBV12-3/TRBV12-4,ASSWDTEAF
12,TRBV7-9,ASSLAAGLETQY
16,TRBV3-1,ASSQKITSGGAGDTQY
11,TRBV20-1,SADRGWDTEAF
10,TRBV12-3/TRBV12-4,ASSFTSHEQF
15,TRBV20-1,SASPGWGLAGQETQY
10,TRBV12-3/TRBV12-4,ASSLSIGEQF
14,TRBV4-3,ASSQDLGLAKGEQY
12,TRBV12-3/TRBV12-4,ASSLGVPGNTIY
13,TRBV5-6,ASSNTKSGGNEQF
12,TRBV12-3/TRBV12-4,ASSLKPWGRGYT
12,TRBV2,ASTEVQLNTEAF
16,TRBV20-1,SAHSWRGGLGSYNEQF
12,TRBV5-1,ASSLGQGTGELF
12,TRBV5-6,ASSLEWRFTEAF
13,TRBV3-1,ASSQGGTGRETQY
11,TRBV7-2,ASSLAPSSGIS
12,TRBV20-1,SQIGGLATDTQY
13,TRBV12-3/TRBV12-4,ASSLMQNPHYGYT
11,TRBV29-1,SVDREGQETQY
11,TRBV5-1,ASSLGTDNEQF
11,TRBV20-1,SAPDRSNAEAF
13,TRBV20-1,SARDLDKQNYGYT
11,TRBV25-1,ASGRQANSPLH
14,TRBV2,AERRGRTSGGNEQF
10,TRBV7-9,ASSPVLYGYT
14,TRBV7-2,ASSPPGPLSSYEQY
11,TRBV7-3,ASSLTSANEQF
12,TRBV3-1,ASSAQGQDYGQY